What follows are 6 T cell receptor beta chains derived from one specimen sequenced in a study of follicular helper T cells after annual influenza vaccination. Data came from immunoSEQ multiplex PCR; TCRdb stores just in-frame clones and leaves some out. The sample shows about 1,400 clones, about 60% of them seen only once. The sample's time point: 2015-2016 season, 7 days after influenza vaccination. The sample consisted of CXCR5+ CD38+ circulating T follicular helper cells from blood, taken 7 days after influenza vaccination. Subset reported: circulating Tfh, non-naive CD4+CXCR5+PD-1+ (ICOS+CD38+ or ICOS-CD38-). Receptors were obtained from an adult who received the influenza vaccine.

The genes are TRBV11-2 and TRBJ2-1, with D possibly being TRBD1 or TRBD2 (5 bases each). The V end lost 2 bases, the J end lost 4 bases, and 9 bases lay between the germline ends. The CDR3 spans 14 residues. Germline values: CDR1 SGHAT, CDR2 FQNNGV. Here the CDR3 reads CASSLWGMYNEQFF. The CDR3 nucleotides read TGTGCCAGCAGCTTATGGGGGATGTACAATGAGCAGTTCTTC. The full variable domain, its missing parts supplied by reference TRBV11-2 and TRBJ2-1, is EAGVAQSPRYKIIEKRQSVAFWCNPISGHATLYWYQQILGQGPKLLIQFQNNGVVDDSQLPKDRFSAERLKGVDSTLKIQPAKLEDSAVYLCASSLWGMYNEQFFGPGTRLTVL.

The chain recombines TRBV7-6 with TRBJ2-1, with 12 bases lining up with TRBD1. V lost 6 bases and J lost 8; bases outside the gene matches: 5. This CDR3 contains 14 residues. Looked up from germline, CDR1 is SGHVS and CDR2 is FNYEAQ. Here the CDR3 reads CASSMGQGAHEQFF. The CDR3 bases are TGTGCCAGCAGTATGGGACAGGGGGCCCATGAGCAGTTCTTC.

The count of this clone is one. The CDR3 bases are TGTGCCAGCAGTTTAGAGTGGACGGCTGCTTATGGCTACACCTTC. This translates into CASSLEWTAAYGYTF. The chain links TRBV27 to TRBJ1-2; D remains unclear. The V gene's germline CDR1 is MNHEY and CDR2 SMNVEV (reference sequence). The CDR3 runs 15 residues. V dropped 2 bases and J dropped 5 bases, with 15 bases sitting between them.

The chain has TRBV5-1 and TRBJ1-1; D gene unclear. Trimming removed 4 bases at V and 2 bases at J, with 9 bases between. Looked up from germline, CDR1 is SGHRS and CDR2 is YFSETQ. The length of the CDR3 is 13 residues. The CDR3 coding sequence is TGCGCCAGCAGCCCCGACGGAAACACTGAAGCTTTCTTT. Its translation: CASSPDGNTEAFF.

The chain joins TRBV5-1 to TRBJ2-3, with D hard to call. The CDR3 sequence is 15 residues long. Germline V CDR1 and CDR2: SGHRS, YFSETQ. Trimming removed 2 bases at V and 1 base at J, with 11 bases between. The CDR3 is CASSFSGLGTDTQYF. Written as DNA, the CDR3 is TGCGCCAGCAGCTTTAGTGGGCTGGGCACAGATACGCAGTATTTT.

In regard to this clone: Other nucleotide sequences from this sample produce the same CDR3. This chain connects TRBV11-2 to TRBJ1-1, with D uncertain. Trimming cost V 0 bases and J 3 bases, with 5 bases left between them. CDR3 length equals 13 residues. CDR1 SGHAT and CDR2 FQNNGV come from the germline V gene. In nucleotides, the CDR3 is TGTGCCAGCAGCTTAGATCTGTACACTGAAGCTTTCTTT. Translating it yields CASSLDLYTEAFF.